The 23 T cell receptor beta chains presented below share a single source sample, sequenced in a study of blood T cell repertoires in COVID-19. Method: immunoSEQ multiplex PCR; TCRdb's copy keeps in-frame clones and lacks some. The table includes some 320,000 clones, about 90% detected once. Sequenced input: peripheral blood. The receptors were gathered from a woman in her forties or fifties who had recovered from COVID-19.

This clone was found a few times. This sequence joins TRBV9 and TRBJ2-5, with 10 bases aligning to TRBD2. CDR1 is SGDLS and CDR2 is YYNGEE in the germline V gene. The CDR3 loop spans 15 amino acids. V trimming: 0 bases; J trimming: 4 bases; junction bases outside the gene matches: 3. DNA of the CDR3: TGTGCCAGCAGCGTAGCTCCTAGCGGGAGAGAGACCCAGTACTTC. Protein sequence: CASSVAPSGRETQYF.

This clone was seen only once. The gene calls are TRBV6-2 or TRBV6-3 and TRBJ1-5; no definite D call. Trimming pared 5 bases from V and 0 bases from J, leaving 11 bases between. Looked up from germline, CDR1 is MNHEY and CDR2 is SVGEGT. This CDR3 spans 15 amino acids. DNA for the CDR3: TGTGCCAGCAGTAACGGGAGGGTTAGCAATCAGCCCCAGCATTTT. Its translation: CASSNGRVSNQPQHF.

CDR3 amino acids: CASSTTAEGETQYF. As DNA, the CDR3 is TGTGCCAGCAGCACGACAGCAGAAGGAGAGACCCAGTACTTC. The chain has TRBV5-6 and TRBJ2-5, with a possible D match to TRBD1 (5 bases). Trimming took 4 bases from V and 4 from J, leaving 14 bases between them. This CDR3 spans 14 amino acids. The germline CDR1 and CDR2 sequences are SGHDT and YYEEEE.

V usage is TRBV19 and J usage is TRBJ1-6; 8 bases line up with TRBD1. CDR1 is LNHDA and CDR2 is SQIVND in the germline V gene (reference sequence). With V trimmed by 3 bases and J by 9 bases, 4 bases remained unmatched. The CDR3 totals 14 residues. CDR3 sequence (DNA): TGTGCCAGTAGTATTGACAGGGGTGGTTCACCCCTCCACTTT. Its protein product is CASSIDRGGSPLHF.

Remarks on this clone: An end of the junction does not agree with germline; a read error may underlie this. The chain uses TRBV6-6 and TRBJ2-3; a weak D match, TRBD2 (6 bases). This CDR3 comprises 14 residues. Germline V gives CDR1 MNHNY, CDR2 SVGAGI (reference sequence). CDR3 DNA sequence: TGTGCCAGCAGTTACTCGACGGTCCCGGGACTCCAGATCTTT. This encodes CASSYSTVPGLQIF.

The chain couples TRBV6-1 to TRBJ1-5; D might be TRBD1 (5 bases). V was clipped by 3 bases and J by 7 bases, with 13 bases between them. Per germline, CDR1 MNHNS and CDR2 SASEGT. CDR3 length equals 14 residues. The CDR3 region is CASSDGRVVQPQHF. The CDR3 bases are TGTGCCAGCAGTGATGGCAGGGTGGTCCAGCCCCAGCATTTT.

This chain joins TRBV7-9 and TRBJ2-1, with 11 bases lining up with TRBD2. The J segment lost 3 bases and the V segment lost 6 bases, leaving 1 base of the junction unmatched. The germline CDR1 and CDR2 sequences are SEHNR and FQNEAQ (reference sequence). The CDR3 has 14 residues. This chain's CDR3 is CASRGLADYNEQFF. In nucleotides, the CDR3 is TGTGCCAGCAGGGGACTAGCGGACTACAATGAGCAGTTCTTC.

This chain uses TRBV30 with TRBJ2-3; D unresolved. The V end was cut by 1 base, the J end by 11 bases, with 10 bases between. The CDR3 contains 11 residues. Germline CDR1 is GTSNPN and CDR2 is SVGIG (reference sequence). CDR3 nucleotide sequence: TGTGCCTGGAGTGGCGGTGCCATGCAGTATTTT. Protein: CAWSGGAMQYF.

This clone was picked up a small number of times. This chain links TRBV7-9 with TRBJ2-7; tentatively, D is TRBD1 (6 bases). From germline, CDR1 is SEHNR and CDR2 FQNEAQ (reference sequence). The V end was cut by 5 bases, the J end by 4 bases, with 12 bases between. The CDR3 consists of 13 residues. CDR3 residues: CASSRSDRYEQYF. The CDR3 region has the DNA TGTGCCAGCAGCAGATCCGACAGGTACGAGCAGTACTTC. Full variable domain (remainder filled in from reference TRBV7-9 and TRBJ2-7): DTGVSQNPRHKITKRGQNVTFRCDPISEHNRLYWYRQTLGQGPEFLTYFQNEAQLEKSRLLSDRFSAERPKGSFSTLEIQRTEQGDSAMYLCASSRSDRYEQYFGPGTRLTVT.

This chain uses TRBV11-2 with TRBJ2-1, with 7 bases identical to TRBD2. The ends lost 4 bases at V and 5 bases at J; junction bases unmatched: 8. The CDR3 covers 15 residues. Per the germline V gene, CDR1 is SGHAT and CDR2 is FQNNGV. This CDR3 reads CASSWGGSNHNEQFF. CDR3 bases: TGTGCCAGCAGCTGGGGGGGGAGTAACCACAATGAGCAGTTCTTC.

The CDR3 DNA sequence: TGTGCCAGCAGCGCGACAGGGGTTGGGGCCAACGTCCTGACTTTC. Residues: CASSATGVGANVLTF. The chain joins TRBV9 to TRBJ2-6, with 8 bases aligning to TRBD1. Germline V gene lookup returns CDR1 SGDLS and CDR2 YYNGEE. CDR3 length equals 15 residues. V gave up 3 bases and J gave up 3 bases; unmatched junction bases: 2.

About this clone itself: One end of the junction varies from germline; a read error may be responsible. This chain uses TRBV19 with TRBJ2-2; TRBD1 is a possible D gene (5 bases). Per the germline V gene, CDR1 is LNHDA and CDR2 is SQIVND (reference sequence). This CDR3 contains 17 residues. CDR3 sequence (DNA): TGTGCTAGTAGTGCCAAGAGACAGCCGTTAAGCACCGGGGAGCTGTTTTTT. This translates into CASSAKRQPLSTGELFF.

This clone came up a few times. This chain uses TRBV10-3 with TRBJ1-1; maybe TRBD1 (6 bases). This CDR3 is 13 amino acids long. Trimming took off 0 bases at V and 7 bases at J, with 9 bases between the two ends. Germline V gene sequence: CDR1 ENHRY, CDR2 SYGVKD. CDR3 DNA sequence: TGTGCCATCAGTGAGTCGGGGGCCTATGAAGCTTTCTTT. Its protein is CAISESGAYEAFF.

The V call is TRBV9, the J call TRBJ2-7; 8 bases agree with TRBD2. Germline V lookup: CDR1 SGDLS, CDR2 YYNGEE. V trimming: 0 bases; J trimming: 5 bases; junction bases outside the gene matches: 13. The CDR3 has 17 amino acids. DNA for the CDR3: TGTGCCAGCAGCGTAGCCCCGGTCGCGGGGGGCAGAGACGAGCAGTACTTC. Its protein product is CASSVAPVAGGRDEQYF.

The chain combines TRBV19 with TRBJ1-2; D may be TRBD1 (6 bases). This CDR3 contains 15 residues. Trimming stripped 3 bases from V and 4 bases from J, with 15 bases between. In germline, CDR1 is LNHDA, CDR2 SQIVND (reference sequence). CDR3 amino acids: CASSIPGGFGYGYTF. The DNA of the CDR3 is TGTGCCAGTAGTATTCCTGGGGGCTTTGGCTATGGCTACACCTTC.

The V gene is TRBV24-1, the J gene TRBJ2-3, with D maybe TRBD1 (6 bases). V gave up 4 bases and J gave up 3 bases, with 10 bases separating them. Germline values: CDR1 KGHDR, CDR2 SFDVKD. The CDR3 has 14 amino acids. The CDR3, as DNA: TGTGCCACCAGTGACTCCGGACAGACAGATACGCAGTATTTT. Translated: CATSDSGQTDTQYF.

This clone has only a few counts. The CDR3 sequence is CASSPRAGGPGANVLTF. The DNA of the CDR3 is TGTGCCAGCAGTCCCAGGGCGGGGGGGCCTGGGGCCAACGTCCTGACTTTC. This chain uses TRBV6-6 with TRBJ2-6; 9 bases map to TRBD2. Germline V lookup: CDR1 MNHNY, CDR2 SVGAGI (reference sequence). J lost 2 bases, V lost 5 bases, and 7 bases had no gene match. The CDR3 is 17 residues long.

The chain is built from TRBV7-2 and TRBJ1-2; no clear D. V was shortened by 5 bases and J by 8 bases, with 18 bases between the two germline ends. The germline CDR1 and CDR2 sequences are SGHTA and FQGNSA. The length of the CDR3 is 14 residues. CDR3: CASSIEMPGYGYTF. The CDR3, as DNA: TGTGCCAGCAGCATAGAGATGCCCGGGTACGGCTACACCTTC.

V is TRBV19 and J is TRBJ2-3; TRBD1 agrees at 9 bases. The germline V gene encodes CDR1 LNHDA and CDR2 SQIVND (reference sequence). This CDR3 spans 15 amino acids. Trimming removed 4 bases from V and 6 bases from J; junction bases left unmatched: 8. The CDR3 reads CASSKGQGMIDTQYF. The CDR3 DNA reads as TGTGCCAGTAGTAAGGGACAGGGTATGATCGATACGCAGTATTTT.

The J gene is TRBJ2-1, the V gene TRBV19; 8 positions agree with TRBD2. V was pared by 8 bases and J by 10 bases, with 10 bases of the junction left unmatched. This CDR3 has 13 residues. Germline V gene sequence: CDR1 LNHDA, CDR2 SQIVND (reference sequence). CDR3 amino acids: CASDGPGGREQFF. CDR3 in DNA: TGTGCCAGTGACGGCCCCGGCGGGAGGGAGCAGTTCTTC.

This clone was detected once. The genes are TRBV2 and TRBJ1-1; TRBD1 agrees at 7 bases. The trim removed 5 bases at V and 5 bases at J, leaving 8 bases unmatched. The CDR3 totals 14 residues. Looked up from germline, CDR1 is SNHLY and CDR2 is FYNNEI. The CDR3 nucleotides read TGTGCCAGCAGTAAGGGGGCTTTAGAAACTGAAGCTTTCTTT. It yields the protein CASSKGALETEAFF. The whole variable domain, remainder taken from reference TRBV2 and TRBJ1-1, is EPEVTQTPSHQVTQMGQEVILRCVPISNHLYFYWYRQILGQKVEFLVSFYNNEISEKSEIFDDQFSVERPDGSNFTLKIRSTKLEDSAMYFCASSKGALETEAFFGQGTRLTVV.

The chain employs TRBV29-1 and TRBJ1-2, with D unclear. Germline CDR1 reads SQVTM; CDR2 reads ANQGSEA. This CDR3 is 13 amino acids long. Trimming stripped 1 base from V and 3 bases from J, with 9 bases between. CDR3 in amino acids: CSVEVGTDYGYTF. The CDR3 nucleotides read TGCAGCGTTGAAGTTGGCACAGACTATGGCTACACCTTC.

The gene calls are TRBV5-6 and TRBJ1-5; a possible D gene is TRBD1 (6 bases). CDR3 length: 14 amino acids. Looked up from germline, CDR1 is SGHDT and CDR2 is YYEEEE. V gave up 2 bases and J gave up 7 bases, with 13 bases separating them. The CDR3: CASSLRGSGQPQHF. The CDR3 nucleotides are TGTGCCAGCAGCTTAAGGGGGTCGGGGCAGCCCCAGCATTTT.